These 19 T cell receptor beta chains share one sample of origin, sequenced in a study of monozygotic twins with inflammatory bowel disease. TCRdb reprocessed the 5' RACE reads and reports one entry per CDR3 protein, with no DNA. The sample has about 420,000 distinct CDR3 sequences; the top ten hold around 2.5%. Sequences were obtained from blood. These TCRs come from a human donor with ulcerative colitis or Crohn's disease, or a healthy co-twin of an affected twin (not recorded which).

The rearrangement links TRBV5-1 to TRBJ2-7; TCRdb outputs TRBD1, but without DNA this stays unchecked. Germline CDR1 SGHRS, CDR2 YFSETQ. There are 14 residues in the CDR3. The CDR3 protein is CASSLVGQKYEQYF.

V usage is TRBV18 and J usage is TRBJ2-4. The length of the CDR3 is 18 residues. CDR1 KGHSH and CDR2 LQKENI come from the germline V gene. CDR3 sequence: CASSPPGTDDEAKNIQYF.

V gene TRBV10-3 combines with J gene TRBJ2-2; TCRdb designates TRBD2, a call that cannot be tested without DNA. Per the germline V gene, CDR1 is ENHRY and CDR2 is SYGVKD. The CDR3 extends over 16 amino acids. CDR3 sequence reads: CAISGGLAGYTGELFF.

The J gene is TRBJ2-2, the V gene TRBV29-1; TCRdb's D gene call, TRBD1, goes unchecked for lack of DNA. Germline assignment: CDR1 SQVTM and CDR2 ANQGSEA. The CDR3 is made up of 18 amino acids. CDR3 amino acids: CSVEGVTGLTSNTGELFF.

The chain has TRBV20-1 and TRBJ2-2; TCRdb picks TRBD1, but there is no DNA to check that call. The CDR3 is 14 amino acids. Germline V gives CDR1 DFQATT, CDR2 SNEGSKA (reference sequence). CDR3 residues: CSVTPGGGTGELFF.

CDR3 protein: CASSDPTRTSGNTIYF. The J gene is TRBJ1-3, the V gene TRBV6-4. The length of the CDR3 is 16 residues. Germline loops: CDR1 MRHNA, CDR2 SNTAGT.

The rearrangement joins TRBV6-1 to TRBJ2-1; as DNA is missing, the TRBD2 call by TCRdb cannot be tested. This CDR3 has 15 residues. Germline V gene sequence: CDR1 MNHNS, CDR2 SASEGT. CDR3 sequence reads: CASSPGGRGYNEQFF.

The V gene is TRBV7-2, the J gene TRBJ2-7; TCRdb reports TRBD1, a call that lacks DNA to check it against. Germline V CDR1 and CDR2: SGHTA, FQGNSA. The CDR3 is 15 residues long. The CDR3 is CASSFPGGASYEQYF.

The V and J genes are TRBV5-1 and TRBJ2-3; the TCRdb call, TRBD2, lacks DNA for checking. The CDR3 consists of 13 residues. Germline V gene sequence: CDR1 SGHRS, CDR2 YFSETQ. CDR3: CASRGLVGDTQYF.

The chain joins TRBV12-3 or TRBV12-4 to TRBJ2-7; the TCRdb D gene call, TRBD1, has no DNA to confirm it. The CDR3 has 15 amino acids. The CDR3 region is CASSADRVVSYEQYF.

V is TRBV18 and J is TRBJ2-7. Per germline, CDR1 KGHSH and CDR2 LQKENI. CDR3 size: 13 residues. CDR3 region: CASSDRDSYEQYF.

This chain uses TRBV11-2 with TRBJ2-1; the D gene TCRdb calls, TRBD2, cannot be checked with no DNA. Germline values: CDR1 SGHAT, CDR2 FQNNGV. The CDR3 consists of 15 residues. The CDR3 reads CASSFLAGRQSEQFF. Together with reference TRBV11-2 and TRBJ2-1, the CDR3 gives the full variable domain: EAGVAQSPRYKIIEKRQSVAFWCNPISGHATLYWYQQILGQGPKLLIQFQNNGVVDDSQLPKDRFSAERLKGVDSTLKIQPAKLEDSAVYLCASSFLAGRQSEQFFGPGTRLTVL.

The gene calls are TRBV9 and TRBJ2-3; the D gene TCRdb calls, TRBD1, cannot be checked with no DNA. Germline V gene sequence: CDR1 SGDLS, CDR2 YYNGEE. This CDR3 is 15 amino acids long. CDR3 in amino acids: CASSPHTRVTDTQYF. Complete variable domain (other parts from reference TRBV9 and TRBJ2-3): DSGVTQTPKHLITATGQRVTLRCSPRSGDLSVYWYQQSLDQGLQFLIQYYNGEERAKGNILERFSAQQFPDLHSELNLSSLELGDSALYFCASSPHTRVTDTQYFGPGTRLTVL.

V usage is TRBV6-2 or TRBV6-3 and J usage is TRBJ2-5; the D call from TCRdb, TRBD1, cannot be confirmed without DNA. Germline-derived CDR1 and CDR2 are MNHEY and SVGEGT. The CDR3 spans 15 residues. CDR3 residues: CASSYSGPLGETQYF.

V and J are TRBV20-1 and TRBJ2-7. Germline V gives CDR1 DFQATT, CDR2 SNEGSKA (reference sequence). This CDR3 region has 12 residues. This chain's CDR3 is CSARVANYEQYF.

The J gene is TRBJ1-3, the V gene TRBV4-1. The length of the CDR3 is 15 residues. Germline V lookup: CDR1 MGHRA, CDR2 YSYEKL. The CDR3 sequence is CASSRLRVSGNTIYF.

The chain uses TRBV5-1 and TRBJ1-2; TCRdb selects TRBD1, and the lack of DNA leaves this call unchecked. Germline V CDR1 and CDR2: SGHRS, YFSETQ. CDR3 length equals 16 residues. CDR3 sequence reads: CASSFGGTVQWTGYTF. Supplemented by reference TRBV5-1 and TRBJ1-2, the full variable domain reads KAGVTQTPRYLIKTRGQQVTLSCSPISGHRSVSWYQQTPGQGLQFLFEYFSETQRNKGNFPGRFSGRQFSNSRSEMNVSTLELGDSALYLCASSFGGTVQWTGYTFGSGTRLTVV.

The chain combines TRBV14 with TRBJ2-3. CDR1 is SGHDN, CDR2 FVKESK, per germline. This CDR3 comprises 14 residues. CDR3 sequence: CASSKLLNTDTQYF.

The chain couples TRBV30 to TRBJ1-2; TCRdb outputs TRBD1, but without DNA this stays unchecked. Germline V gene data show CDR1 as GTSNPN and CDR2 as SVGIG (reference sequence). This CDR3 has 13 residues. The CDR3 spells CAWRARTGRDYTF.